This T cell receptor (beta chain) originates from a study of identical twins. The CDR3 spans 14 residues. Trimming pared 1 base from V and 0 bases from J, leaving 7 bases between. Germline CDR1 is LGHNA and CDR2 is YNFKEQ. Via MiXCR, TCRdb re-called the 5' RACE reads, giving one row per CDR3 protein. This sample has around 490,000 distinct CDR3 sequences, with approximately 20% found just once. The same sample was also studied in work on yellow fever vaccine responses in identical twins.

The sequenced material came from CD4+ T cells sorted from blood. This rearrangement joins TRBV4-2 to TRBJ2-7; D is uncertain. The receptor was derived from a woman under 30 in good health. The DNA of the CDR3 is TGTGCCAGCAGCCAAGTGGCTAGCTCCTACGAGCAGTACTTC. Protein product: CASSQVASSYEQYF.